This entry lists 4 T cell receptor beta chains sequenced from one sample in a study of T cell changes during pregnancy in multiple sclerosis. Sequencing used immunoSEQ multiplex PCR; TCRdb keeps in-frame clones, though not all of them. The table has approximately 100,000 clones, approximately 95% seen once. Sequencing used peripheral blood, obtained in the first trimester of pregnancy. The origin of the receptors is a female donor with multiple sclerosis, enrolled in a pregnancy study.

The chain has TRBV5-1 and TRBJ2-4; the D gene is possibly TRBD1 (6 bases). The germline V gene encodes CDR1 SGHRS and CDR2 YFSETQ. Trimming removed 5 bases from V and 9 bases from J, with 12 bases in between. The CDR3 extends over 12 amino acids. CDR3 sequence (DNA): TGCGCCAGCAGAGGGGGAGACGGCATTCAGTACTTC. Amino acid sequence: CASRGGDGIQYF.

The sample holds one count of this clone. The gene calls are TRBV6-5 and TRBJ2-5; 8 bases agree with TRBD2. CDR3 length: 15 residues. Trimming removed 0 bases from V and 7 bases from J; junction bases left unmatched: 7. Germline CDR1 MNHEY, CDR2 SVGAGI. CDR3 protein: CASSYSVAGGRTQYF. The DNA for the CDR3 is TGTGCCAGCAGTTACTCGGTGGCGGGGGGCCGGACCCAGTACTTC.

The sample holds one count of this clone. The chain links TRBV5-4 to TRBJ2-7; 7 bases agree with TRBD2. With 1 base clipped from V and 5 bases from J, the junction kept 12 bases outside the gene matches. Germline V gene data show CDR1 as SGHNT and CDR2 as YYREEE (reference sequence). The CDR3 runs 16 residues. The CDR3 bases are TGTGCCAGCAGCTTGAATCAAAAAGCGGGGAGCAACGAGCAGTACTTC. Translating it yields CASSLNQKAGSNEQYF.

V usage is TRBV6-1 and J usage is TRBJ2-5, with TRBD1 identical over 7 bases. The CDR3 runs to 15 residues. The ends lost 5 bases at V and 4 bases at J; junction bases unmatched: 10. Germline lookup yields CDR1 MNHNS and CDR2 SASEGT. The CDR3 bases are TGTGCCAGCAGTTCGACGGACAGGCTCGCAGAGACCCAGTACTTC. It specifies CASSSTDRLAETQYF.